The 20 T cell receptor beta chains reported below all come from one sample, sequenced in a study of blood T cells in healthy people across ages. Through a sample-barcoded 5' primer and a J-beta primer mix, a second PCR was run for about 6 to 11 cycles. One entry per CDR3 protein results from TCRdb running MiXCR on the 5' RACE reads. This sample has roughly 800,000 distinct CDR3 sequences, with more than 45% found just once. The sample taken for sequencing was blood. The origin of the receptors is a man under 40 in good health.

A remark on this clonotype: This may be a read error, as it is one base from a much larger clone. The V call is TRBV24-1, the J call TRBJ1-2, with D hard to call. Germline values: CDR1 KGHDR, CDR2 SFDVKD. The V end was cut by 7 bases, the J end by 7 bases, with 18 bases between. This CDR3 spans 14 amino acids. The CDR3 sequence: CATSPSDRECGYTF. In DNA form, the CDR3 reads TGTGCCACCAGCCCGTCTGATAGGGAATGTGGCTACACCTTC.

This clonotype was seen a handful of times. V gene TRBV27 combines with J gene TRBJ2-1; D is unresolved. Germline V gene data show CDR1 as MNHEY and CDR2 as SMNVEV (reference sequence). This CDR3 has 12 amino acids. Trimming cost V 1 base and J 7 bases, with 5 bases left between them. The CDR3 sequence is CASSLYGNEQFF. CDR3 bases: TGTGCCAGCAGTTTATATGGGAATGAGCAGTTCTTC.

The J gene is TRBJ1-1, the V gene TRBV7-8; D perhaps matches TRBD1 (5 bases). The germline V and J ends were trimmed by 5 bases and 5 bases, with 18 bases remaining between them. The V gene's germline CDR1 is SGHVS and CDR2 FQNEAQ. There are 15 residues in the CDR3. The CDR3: CASSQSSGGGTEAFF. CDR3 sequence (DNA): TGTGCCAGCAGCCAATCCAGTGGGGGAGGGACTGAAGCTTTCTTT.

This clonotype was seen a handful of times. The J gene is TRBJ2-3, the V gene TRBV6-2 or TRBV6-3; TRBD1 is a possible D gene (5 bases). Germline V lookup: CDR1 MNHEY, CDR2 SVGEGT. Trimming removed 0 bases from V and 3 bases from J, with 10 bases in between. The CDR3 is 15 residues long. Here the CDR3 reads CASSYSPRETDTQYF. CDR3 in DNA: TGTGCCAGCAGTTACTCCCCCAGGGAAACAGATACGCAGTATTTT.

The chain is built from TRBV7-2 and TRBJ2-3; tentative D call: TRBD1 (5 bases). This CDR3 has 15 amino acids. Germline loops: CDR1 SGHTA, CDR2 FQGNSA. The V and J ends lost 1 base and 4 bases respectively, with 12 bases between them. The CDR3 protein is CASSLGLVGPDTQYF. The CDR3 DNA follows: TGTGCCAGCAGCTTAGGATTGGTGGGGCCAGATACGCAGTATTTT. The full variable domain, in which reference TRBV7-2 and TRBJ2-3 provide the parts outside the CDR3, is GAGVSQSPSNKVTEKGKDVELRCDPISGHTALYWYRQSLGQGLEFLIYFQGNSAPDKSGLPSDRFSAERTGGSVSTLTIQRTQQEDSAVYLCASSLGLVGPDTQYFGPGTRLTVL.

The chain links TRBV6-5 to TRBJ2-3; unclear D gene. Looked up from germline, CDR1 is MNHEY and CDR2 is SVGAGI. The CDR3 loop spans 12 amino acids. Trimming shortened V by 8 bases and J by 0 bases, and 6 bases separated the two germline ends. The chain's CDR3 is CASCRSTDTQYF. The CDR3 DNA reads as TGTGCCAGCTGCAGAAGCACAGATACGCAGTATTTT.

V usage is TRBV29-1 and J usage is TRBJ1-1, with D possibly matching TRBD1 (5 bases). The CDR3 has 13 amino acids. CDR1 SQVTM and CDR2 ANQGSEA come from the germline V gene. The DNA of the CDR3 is TGCAGGGTGGCGGGGGGTATGAACACTGAAGCTTTCTTT. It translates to CRVAGGMNTEAFF.

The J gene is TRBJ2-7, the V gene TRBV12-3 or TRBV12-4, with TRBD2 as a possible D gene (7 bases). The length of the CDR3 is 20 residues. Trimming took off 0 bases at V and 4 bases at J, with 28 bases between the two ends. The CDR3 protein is CASSLAGHEVPAGRRYEQYF. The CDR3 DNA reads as TGTGCCAGCAGTTTAGCGGGACATGAAGTACCAGCGGGAAGGAGGTACGAGCAGTACTTC.

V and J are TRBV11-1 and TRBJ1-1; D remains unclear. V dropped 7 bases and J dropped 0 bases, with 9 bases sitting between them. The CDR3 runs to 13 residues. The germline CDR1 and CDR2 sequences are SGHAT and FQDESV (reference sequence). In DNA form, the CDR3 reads TGTGCCAGCACGACCGACTTGAACACTGAAGCTTTCTTT. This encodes CASTTDLNTEAFF.

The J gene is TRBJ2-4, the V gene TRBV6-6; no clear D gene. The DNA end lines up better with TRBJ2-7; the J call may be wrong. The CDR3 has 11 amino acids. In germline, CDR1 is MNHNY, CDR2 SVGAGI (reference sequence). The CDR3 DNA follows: TGTGCCAGCACCGACACCTACGAGCAGTACTTC. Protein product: CASTDTYEQYF.

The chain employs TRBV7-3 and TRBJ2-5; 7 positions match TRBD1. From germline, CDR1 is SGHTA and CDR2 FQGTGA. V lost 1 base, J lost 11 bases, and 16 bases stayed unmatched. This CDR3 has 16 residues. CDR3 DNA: TGTGCCAGCAGCTTAATGCGGAAGGGACAGCACAATGAGCAGTACTTC. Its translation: CASSLMRKGQHNEQYF.

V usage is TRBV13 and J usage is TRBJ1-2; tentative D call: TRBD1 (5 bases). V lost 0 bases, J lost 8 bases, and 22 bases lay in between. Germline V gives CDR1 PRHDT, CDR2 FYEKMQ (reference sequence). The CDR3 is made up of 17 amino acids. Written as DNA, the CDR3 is TGTGCCAGCAGCTTAGGCCGGAAACCTTCTTTCCGGGGCGGCTACACCTTC. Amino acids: CASSLGRKPSFRGGYTF.

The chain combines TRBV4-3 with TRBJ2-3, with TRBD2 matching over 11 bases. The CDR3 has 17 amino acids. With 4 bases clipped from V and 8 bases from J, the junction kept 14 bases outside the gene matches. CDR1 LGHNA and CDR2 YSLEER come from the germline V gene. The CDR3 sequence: CASSLDTSGSPTTTQYF. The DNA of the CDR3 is TGCGCCAGCAGCCTCGATACTAGCGGGAGCCCGACGACTACGCAGTATTTT.

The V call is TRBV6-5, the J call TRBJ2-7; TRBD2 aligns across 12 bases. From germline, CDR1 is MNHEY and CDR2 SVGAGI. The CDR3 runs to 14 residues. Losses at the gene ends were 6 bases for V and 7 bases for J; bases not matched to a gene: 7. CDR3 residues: CASRRTSGIGEQYF. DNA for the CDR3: TGTGCCAGCAGAAGGACTAGCGGGATCGGTGAGCAGTACTTC.

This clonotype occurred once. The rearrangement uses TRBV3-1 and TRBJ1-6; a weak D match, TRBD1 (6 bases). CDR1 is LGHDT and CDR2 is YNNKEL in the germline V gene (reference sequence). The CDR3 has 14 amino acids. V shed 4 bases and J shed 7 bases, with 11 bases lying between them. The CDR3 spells CASSPDRRNSPLHF. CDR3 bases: TGTGCCAGCAGCCCAGACAGGCGGAATTCACCCCTCCACTTT.

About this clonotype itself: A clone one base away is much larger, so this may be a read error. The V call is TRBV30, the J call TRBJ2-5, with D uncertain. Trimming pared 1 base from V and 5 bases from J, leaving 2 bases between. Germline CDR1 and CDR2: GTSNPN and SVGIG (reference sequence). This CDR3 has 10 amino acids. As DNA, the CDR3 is TGTGCCTGGAGTGAGGAGACCCAGTACTTC. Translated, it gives CAWSEETQYF.

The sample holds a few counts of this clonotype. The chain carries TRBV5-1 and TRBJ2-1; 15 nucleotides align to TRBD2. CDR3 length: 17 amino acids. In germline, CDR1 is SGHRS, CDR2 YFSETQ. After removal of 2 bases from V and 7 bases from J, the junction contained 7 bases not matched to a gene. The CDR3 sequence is CASSFRTSGRGWNEQFF. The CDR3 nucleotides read TGCGCCAGCAGCTTTAGGACTAGCGGGAGGGGATGGAATGAGCAGTTCTTC.

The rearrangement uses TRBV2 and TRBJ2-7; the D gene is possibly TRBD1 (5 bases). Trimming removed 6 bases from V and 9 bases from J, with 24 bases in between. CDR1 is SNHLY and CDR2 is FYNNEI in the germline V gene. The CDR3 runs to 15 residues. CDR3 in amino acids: CASRDLPYQGIRQYF. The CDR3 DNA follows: TGTGCCAGCAGGGATCTACCGTATCAGGGTATCCGGCAGTACTTC.

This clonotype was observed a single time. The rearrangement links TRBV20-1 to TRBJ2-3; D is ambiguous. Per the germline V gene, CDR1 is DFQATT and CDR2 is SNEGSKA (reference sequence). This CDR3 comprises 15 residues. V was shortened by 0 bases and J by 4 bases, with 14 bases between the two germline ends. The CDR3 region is CSARDGSLDADTQYF. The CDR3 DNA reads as TGCAGTGCTAGAGACGGGTCGCTAGATGCAGATACGCAGTATTTT.

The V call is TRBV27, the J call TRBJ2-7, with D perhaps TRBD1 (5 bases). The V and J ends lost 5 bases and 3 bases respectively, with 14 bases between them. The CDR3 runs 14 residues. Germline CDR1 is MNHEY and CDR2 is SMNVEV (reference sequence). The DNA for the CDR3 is TGTGCCAGCAGTCTGTATCAAGACAGCTACGAGCAGTACTTC. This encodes CASSLYQDSYEQYF.